Listed here are 20 T cell receptor beta chains from one sample, sequenced in a study of T cells in Graves' hyperthyroidism and ophthalmopathy. Template material for amplifying TCR beta CDR3 regions consisted of RNA transcripts. The HTBI primer set served for first-round RT-PCR of the TCR CDR3. TCRdb analysed the multiplex PCR reads with MiXCR anew, one entry per CDR3 protein. This sample has about 840,000 distinct CDR3 sequences; over 35% occur once, and the top ten carry 7.5% to 9.5%. The sequencing sample was made of blood. All receptors come from a man younger than 30 with Graves' hyperthyroidism.

The chain carries TRBV15 and TRBJ1-2; 7 nucleotides line up with TRBD1. V lost 4 bases and J lost 5; bases outside the gene matches: 7. The CDR3 runs to 14 residues. Germline lookup yields CDR1 LNHNV and CDR2 YYDKDF (reference sequence). CDR3 in DNA: TGTGCCACCAGCATAGACAGGGAGGATTATGGCTACACCTTC. It yields the protein CATSIDREDYGYTF.

This clonotype has only a few counts. The CDR3 DNA sequence: TGTGCCAGCAGTTTTCGGACAGGGGGTGGGAGCAATCAGCCCCAGCATTTT. It encodes CASSFRTGGGSNQPQHF. This rearrangement joins TRBV12-3 or TRBV12-4 to TRBJ1-5; TRBD1 aligns across 10 bases. The CDR3 spans 17 residues. V was clipped by 3 bases and J by 1 base; unmatched bases: 6.

This clonotype turned up a few times. This chain links TRBV5-4 with TRBJ2-7; the D is unclear. Trimming stripped 2 bases from V and 2 bases from J, with 8 bases between. CDR1 is SGHNT and CDR2 is YYREEE in the germline V gene (reference sequence). CDR3 length equals 13 residues. CDR3 in amino acids: CASSFHSPYEQYF. The CDR3, as DNA: TGTGCCAGCAGCTTTCATTCCCCCTACGAGCAGTACTTC.

This rearrangement joins TRBV25-1 to TRBJ1-1; D is unclear. Germline V gene lookup returns CDR1 MGHDK and CDR2 SYGVNS. The CDR3 has 12 amino acids. Trimming cost V 8 bases and J 8 bases, with 15 bases left between them. In DNA form, the CDR3 reads TGTGCCAGCTCACCCTGGACTTTAGAAGCTTTCTTT. Its protein product is CASSPWTLEAFF.

The sample holds many counts of this clonotype. The chain joins TRBV2 to TRBJ2-5; TRBD2 agrees at 10 bases. The V segment lost 7 bases and the J segment 6 bases; nucleotides outside the gene matches: 14. The germline V gene has CDR1 SNHLY and CDR2 FYNNEI. The CDR3 sequence is 16 residues long. The CDR3 coding sequence is TGTGCCAGCATCGGAGTAGCGGGGGGCGTCACGCAGACCCAGTACTTC. Translating gives CASIGVAGGVTQTQYF.

The genes are TRBV7-9 and TRBJ1-1; TRBD1 matches at 8 bases. The CDR3 consists of 14 residues. V gave up 4 bases and J gave up 3 bases; unmatched junction bases: 4. From germline, CDR1 is SEHNR and CDR2 FQNEAQ (reference sequence). CDR3 loop: CASSWGGQDTEAFF. DNA of the CDR3: TGTGCCAGCAGCTGGGGGGGACAGGACACTGAAGCTTTCTTT.

This clonotype has ten or more counts. The CDR3 nucleotides are TGCAGTTTTCTCCGGGACTCCGATTTTGGAGAGCAGTACTTC. Translated, it gives CSFLRDSDFGEQYF. V gene TRBV20-1 combines with J gene TRBJ2-7, with D possibly matching TRBD2 (6 bases). The CDR3 contains 14 residues. V lost 8 bases and J lost 7, with 24 bases in between. CDR1 DFQATT and CDR2 SNEGSKA come from the germline V gene (reference sequence).

The rearrangement joins TRBV9 to TRBJ1-2, with a tentative D call TRBD1 (6 bases). Trimming pared 0 bases from V and 8 bases from J, leaving 14 bases between. The CDR3 loop spans 14 amino acids. CDR1 SGDLS and CDR2 YYNGEE come from the germline V gene. As DNA, the CDR3 is TGTGCCAGCAGCGTAGAGGGGGGGGCTACCGGCTACACCTTC. Its protein is CASSVEGGATGYTF.

In regard to this clonotype: It is likely a read error, because the conserved phenylalanine at the end of the CDR3 is missing. The rearrangement joins TRBV7-6 to TRBJ1-6; unclear D gene. Germline V gene data show CDR1 as SGHVS and CDR2 as FNYEAQ. The CDR3 has 17 residues. V was clipped by 0 bases and J by 4 bases, with 13 bases between them. CDR3 nucleotide sequence: TGTGCCAGCAGCTTAGCTGCAGGTCTAGATTATAATTCACCCCTCCACCTT. Protein sequence: CASSLAAGLDYNSPLHL.

This clonotype was detected once. V usage is TRBV12-3 or TRBV12-4 and J usage is TRBJ1-1; possibly TRBD1 for D (5 bases). Trimming stripped 10 bases from V and 4 bases from J, with 19 bases between. CDR3 length: 14 residues. CDR3 in amino acids: CATIPPGLFTEAFF. In DNA form, the CDR3 reads TGTGCCACCATACCCCCGGGACTTTTCACTGAAGCTTTCTTT.

This clonotype was recorded many times. V gene TRBV5-8 combines with J gene TRBJ1-6; 8 bases are a match to TRBD1. The CDR3 has 15 amino acids. Germline CDR1 is SGHTS and CDR2 is YDEGEE. J was trimmed by 10 bases and V by 4 bases; bases with no gene match: 10. The CDR3 DNA is TGTGCCAGCAGCACGCCTGACAGGGGACAATCACCCCTCCACTTT. Protein sequence: CASSTPDRGQSPLHF.

The chain's CDR3 is CASSPQTGETQYF. In nucleotides, the CDR3 is TGTGCCAGCAGCCCTCAGACAGGGGAGACCCAGTACTTC. The chain recombines TRBV7-3 with TRBJ2-5; TRBD1 aligns across 7 bases. Germline-derived CDR1 and CDR2 are SGHTA and FQGTGA. The CDR3 has 13 residues. V was pared by 5 bases and J by 5 bases, with 5 bases of the junction left unmatched.

V is TRBV12-3 or TRBV12-4 and J is TRBJ2-2, with unresolved D. This CDR3 spans 14 amino acids. V shed 2 bases and J shed 5 bases, with 9 bases lying between them. The CDR3 reads CASSLRVTTGELFF. The DNA for the CDR3 is TGTGCCAGCAGTTTAAGGGTTACGACCGGGGAGCTGTTTTTT.

The J gene is TRBJ2-2, the V gene TRBV7-9; 7 bases fit TRBD2. The CDR3 is 14 residues long. Germline V gene lookup returns CDR1 SEHNR and CDR2 FQNEAQ (reference sequence). Trimming cost V 5 bases and J 3 bases; bases outside gene matches: 3. The CDR3 here is CASSRRGDTGELFF. CDR3 DNA: TGTGCCAGCAGCCGTCGGGGGGACACCGGGGAGCTGTTTTTT.

V and J are TRBV12-3 or TRBV12-4 and TRBJ2-7; D is undetermined. The CDR3 is made up of 10 amino acids. V was trimmed by 3 bases and J by 7 bases, leaving 4 bases between them. The CDR3 loop is CASSFTEQYF. CDR3 nucleotides: TGTGCCAGCAGTTTCACAGAGCAGTACTTC.

This clonotype was found once. The J gene is TRBJ2-5, the V gene TRBV10-3, with 8 bases fitting TRBD2. Germline lookup yields CDR1 ENHRY and CDR2 SYGVKD. The CDR3 sequence is 13 residues long. V trimming: 6 bases; J trimming: 4 bases; junction bases outside the gene matches: 4. The CDR3 DNA sequence: TGTGCCATCAGGGACGGGGGGGCAGAGACCCAGTACTTC. Encoded protein: CAIRDGGAETQYF.

Ten or more counts support this clonotype. The V gene is TRBV29-1, the J gene TRBJ1-4, with TRBD1 as a possible D gene (5 bases). Germline loops: CDR1 SQVTM, CDR2 ANQGSEA. V lost 6 bases, J lost 8 bases, and 13 bases lay in between. The CDR3 contains 12 residues. The chain's CDR3 is CSVGRRDEKLFF. The CDR3 region has the DNA TGCAGCGTGGGTCGGAGGGACGAAAAACTGTTTTTT.

This clonotype was detected ten times or more. The chain links TRBV29-1 to TRBJ1-6; unclear D gene. Trimming stripped 3 bases from V and 14 bases from J, with 11 bases between. From germline, CDR1 is SQVTM and CDR2 ANQGSEA. There are 11 residues in the CDR3. The CDR3 DNA reads TGCAGCGTTGAGTACGGGAACACCCTCCACTTT. Its translation: CSVEYGNTLHF.

The chain employs TRBV10-1 and TRBJ1-6; a possible D gene is TRBD1 (5 bases). The CDR3 spans 16 residues. Deletions cut 5 bases from V and 6 bases from J, with 17 bases between. Germline V CDR1 and CDR2: WNHNN, SYGVQD (reference sequence). CDR3 sequence reads: CASSRGKGWCNSPLHF. The CDR3 DNA is TGCGCCAGCAGTCGCGGCAAGGGGTGGTGTAATTCACCCCTCCACTTT.

The V and J genes are TRBV2 and TRBJ2-2; no firm D call. The CDR3 is 10 residues long. The germline CDR1 and CDR2 sequences are SNHLY and FYNNEI. Trimming removed 7 bases at V and 8 bases at J, with 5 bases between. The CDR3 spells CASKQGELFF. CDR3 DNA sequence: TGTGCCAGCAAGCAGGGGGAGCTGTTTTTT.